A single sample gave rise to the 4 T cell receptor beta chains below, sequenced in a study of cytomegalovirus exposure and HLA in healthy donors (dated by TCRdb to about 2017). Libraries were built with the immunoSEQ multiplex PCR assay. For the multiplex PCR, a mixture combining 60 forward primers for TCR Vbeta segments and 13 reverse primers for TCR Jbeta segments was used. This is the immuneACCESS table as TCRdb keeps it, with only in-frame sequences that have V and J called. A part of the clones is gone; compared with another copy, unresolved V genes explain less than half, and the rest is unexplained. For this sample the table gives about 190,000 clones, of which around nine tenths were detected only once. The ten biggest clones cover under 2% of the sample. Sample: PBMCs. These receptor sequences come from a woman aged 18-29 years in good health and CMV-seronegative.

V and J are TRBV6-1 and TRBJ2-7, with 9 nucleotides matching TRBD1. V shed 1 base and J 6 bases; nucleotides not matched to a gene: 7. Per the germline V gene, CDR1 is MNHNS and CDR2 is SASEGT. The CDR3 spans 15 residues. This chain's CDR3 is CASSEGGTGSSEQYF. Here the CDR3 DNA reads TGTGCCAGCAGTGAAGGGGGGACAGGGAGTTCCGAGCAGTACTTC.

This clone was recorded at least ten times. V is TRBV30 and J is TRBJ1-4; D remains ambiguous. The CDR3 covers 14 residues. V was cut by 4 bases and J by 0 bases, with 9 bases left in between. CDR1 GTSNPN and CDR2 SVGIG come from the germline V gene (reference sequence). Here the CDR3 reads CAWKEAATNEKLFF. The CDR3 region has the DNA TGTGCCTGGAAGGAGGCAGCAACTAATGAAAAACTGTTTTTT.

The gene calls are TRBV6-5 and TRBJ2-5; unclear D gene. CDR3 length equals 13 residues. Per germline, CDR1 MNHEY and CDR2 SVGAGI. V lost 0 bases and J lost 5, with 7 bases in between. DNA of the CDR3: TGTGCCAGCAGTTACTCCGGTCCGGAGACCCAGTACTTC. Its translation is CASSYSGPETQYF.

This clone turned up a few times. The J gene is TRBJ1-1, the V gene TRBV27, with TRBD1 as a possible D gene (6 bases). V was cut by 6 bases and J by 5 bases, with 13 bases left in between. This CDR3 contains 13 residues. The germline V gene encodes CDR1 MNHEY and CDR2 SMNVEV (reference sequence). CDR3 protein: CASRRTGMTEAFF. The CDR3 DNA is TGTGCCAGCAGAAGAACAGGGATGACTGAAGCTTTCTTT.